Given below is one T cell receptor beta chain in context. CDR1 is KGHSH and CDR2 is LQKENI in the germline V gene. Losses at the gene ends were 4 bases for V and 4 bases for J; bases not matched to a gene: 23. CDR3 length: 20 residues. In the original workflow: Reference gene primers were amplified, and this amplification served to estimate nucleated cell counts. Generated by immunoSEQ multiplex PCR, the TCRdb table keeps only in-frame clones and is missing some. From that table come the V and J calls and clone size; the DNA was used to work out D and trimming. The sample comprises under 70,000 clones, 80% of which are singletons, and 9% to 10% rests with the top ten. The data are from a study of blood T cell repertoires in COVID-19. On the study more broadly: Whether acute or convalescent, the COVID-19 samples came from the United States, Italy and Spain. PBMCs, B-cell-depleted T cells, or T cells provided the cDNA or gDNA that made up the material.

The sequenced material came from peripheral blood. The receptor was derived from a human donor in a cohort sampled during active COVID-19. The rearrangement joins TRBV18 to TRBJ2-5; 8 bases are a match to TRBD2. The CDR3 coding sequence is TGTGCCAGCTCACTACAAAAAACGACCCGAGGACTAGCTATGGGAGAGACCCAGTACTTC. This gives the protein CASSLQKTTRGLAMGETQYF.